Shown below are 5 T cell receptor beta chains from a single sample sequenced in a study of control samples from healthy donors and cancer patients. The table came from immunoSEQ multiplex PCR; TCRdb's copy has only in-frame clones and leaves some out. The data contain 120,000 to 150,000 clones, over 85% of them singletons. The sequenced sample was blood. The receptors were gathered from a man aged 30-40 years in good health.

J is TRBJ1-2 and V is TRBV4-1; D is unresolved. Germline V gene sequence: CDR1 MGHRA, CDR2 YSYEKL. This CDR3 region has 14 residues. V was pared by 4 bases and J by 5 bases, with 14 bases between. CDR3 sequence reads: CASSPIRGMYGYTF. CDR3 bases: TGCGCCAGCAGCCCTATACGGGGTATGTATGGCTACACCTTC.

The genes are TRBV27 and TRBJ2-7; D ambiguous. The germline gives CDR1 MNHEY, CDR2 SMNVEV (reference sequence). CDR3 length: 14 amino acids. Trimming stripped 3 bases from V and 1 base from J, with 10 bases between. As DNA, the CDR3 is TGTGCCAGCAGTTTCTCTGATCCTTCCTACGAGCAGTACTTC. Protein product: CASSFSDPSYEQYF.

The chain uses TRBV2 and TRBJ1-4; D perhaps matches TRBD1 (6 bases). The germline CDR1 and CDR2 sequences are SNHLY and FYNNEI. V shed 6 bases and J shed 2 bases, with 7 bases lying between them. The CDR3 is made up of 13 amino acids. The CDR3 coding sequence is TGTGCCAGCAGAAGGGGGACTAATGAAAAACTGTTTTTT. Its protein product is CASRRGTNEKLFF. The full variable domain, with the rest looked up from reference TRBV2 and TRBJ1-4, is EPEVTQTPSHQVTQMGQEVILRCVPISNHLYFYWYRQILGQKVEFLVSFYNNEISEKSEIFDDQFSVERPDGSNFTLKIRSTKLEDSAMYFCASRRGTNEKLFFGSGTQLSVL.

The V and J genes are TRBV12-3 or TRBV12-4 and TRBJ2-2, with D unresolved. The germline V and J ends were trimmed by 1 base and 7 bases, with 4 bases remaining between them. This CDR3 has 12 residues. The DNA for the CDR3 is TGTGCCAGCAGTTTAGTCAACGGGGAGCTGTTTTTT. Its translation: CASSLVNGELFF.

The gene calls are TRBV6-5 and TRBJ1-1, with D unresolved. The V and J ends lost 7 bases and 0 bases respectively, with 12 bases between them. The CDR3 is 14 residues long. Germline-derived CDR1 and CDR2 are MNHEY and SVGAGI. CDR3 DNA sequence: TGTGCCAGCATAGGTCAGAAACTGAACACTGAAGCTTTCTTT. Translating gives CASIGQKLNTEAFF.